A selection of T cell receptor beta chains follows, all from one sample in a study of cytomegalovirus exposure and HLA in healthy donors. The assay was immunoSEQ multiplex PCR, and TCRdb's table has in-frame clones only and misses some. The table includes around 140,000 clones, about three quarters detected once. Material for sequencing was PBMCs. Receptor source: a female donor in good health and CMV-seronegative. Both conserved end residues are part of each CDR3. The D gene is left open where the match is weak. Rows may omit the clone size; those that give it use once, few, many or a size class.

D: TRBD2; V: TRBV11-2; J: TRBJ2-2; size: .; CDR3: CASSLVSGGSTGELFF; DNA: TGTGCCAGCAGCTTAGTTAGCGGGGGGTCCACCGGGGAGCTGTTTTTT
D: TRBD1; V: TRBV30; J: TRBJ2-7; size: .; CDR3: CAWSPQGVYEQYF; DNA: TGTGCCTGGAGTCCCCAGGGGGTTTACGAGCAGTACTTC
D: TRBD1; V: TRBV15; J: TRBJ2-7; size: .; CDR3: CATSTGGQGAYEQYF; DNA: TGTGCCACCAGCACAGGCGGACAGGGAGCCTACGAGCAGTACTTC
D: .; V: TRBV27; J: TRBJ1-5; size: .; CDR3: CASSLNPNQPQHF; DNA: TGTGCCAGCAGTTTAAATCCAAATCAGCCCCAGCATTTT
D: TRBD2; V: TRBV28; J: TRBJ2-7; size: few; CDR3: CASSLRGVSSYEQYF; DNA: TGTGCCAGCAGTTTGCGGGGGGTAAGCTCCTACGAGCAGTACTTC
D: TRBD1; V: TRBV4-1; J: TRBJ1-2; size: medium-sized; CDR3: CASSQDASGGANYGYTF; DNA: TGCGCCAGCAGCCAAGATGCCTCAGGGGGCGCAAACTATGGCTACACCTTC
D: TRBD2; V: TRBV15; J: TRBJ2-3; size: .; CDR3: CATSRGFRLAGVDTQYF; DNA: TGTGCCACCAGCAGAGGGTTCCGACTAGCGGGCGTAGATACGCAGTATTTT
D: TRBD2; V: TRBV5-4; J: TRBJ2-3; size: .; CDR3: CASSLWWREPTDTQYF; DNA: TGTGCCAGCAGCTTGTGGTGGCGGGAGCCCACAGATACGCAGTATTTT
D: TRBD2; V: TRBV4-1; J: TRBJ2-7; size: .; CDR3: CASSQEVAGGSYEQYF; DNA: TGCGCCAGCAGCCAAGAGGTAGCGGGGGGATCCTACGAGCAGTACTTC
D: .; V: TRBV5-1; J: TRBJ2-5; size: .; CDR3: CASSYSGLRKQGGETQYF; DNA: TGCGCCAGCAGCTATTCAGGTCTTCGAAAGCAGGGAGGAGAGACCCAGTACTTC
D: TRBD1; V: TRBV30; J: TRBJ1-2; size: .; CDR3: CATGQGVRPNYGYTF; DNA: TGTGCCACCGGACAGGGGGTACGACCTAACTATGGCTACACCTTC
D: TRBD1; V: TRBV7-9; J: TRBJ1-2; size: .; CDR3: CASSSRWTGSNYGYTF; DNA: TGTGCCAGCAGCTCCAGGTGGACAGGCTCTAACTATGGCTACACCTTC
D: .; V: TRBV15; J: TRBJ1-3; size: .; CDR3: CATSKAGSTIYF; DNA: TGTGCCACCAGCAAGGCCGGGAGCACCATATATTTT
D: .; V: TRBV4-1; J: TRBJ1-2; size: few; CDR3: CASSQGGGLYGYTF; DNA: TGCGCCAGCAGCCAAGGAGGAGGCCTCTATGGCTACACCTTC
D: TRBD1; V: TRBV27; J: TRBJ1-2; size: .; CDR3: CASSLQVRPQGFNYGYTF; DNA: TGTGCCAGCAGTCTACAGGTTCGCCCACAGGGGTTTAACTATGGCTACACCTTC
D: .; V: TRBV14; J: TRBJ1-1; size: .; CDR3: CASSQVPGHSTEAFF; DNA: TGTGCCAGCAGCCAAGTACCGGGACACTCCACTGAAGCTTTCTTT
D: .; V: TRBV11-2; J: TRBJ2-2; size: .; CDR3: CASSLGAGAGELFF; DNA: TGTGCCAGCAGCTTAGGGGCAGGGGCCGGGGAGCTGTTTTTT
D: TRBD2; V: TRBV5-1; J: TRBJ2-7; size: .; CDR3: CASSYGLAGSSYEQYF; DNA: TGCGCCAGCAGTTACGGACTAGCGGGATCCTCCTACGAGCAGTACTTC
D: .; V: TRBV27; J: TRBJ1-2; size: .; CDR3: CASSKSNYGYTF; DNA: TGTGCCAGCAGTAAATCGAACTATGGCTACACCTTC
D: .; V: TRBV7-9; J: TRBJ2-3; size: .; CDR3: CASSLDWTGVADTQYF; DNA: TGTGCCAGCAGCTTAGATTGGACGGGGGTGGCAGATACGCAGTATTTT
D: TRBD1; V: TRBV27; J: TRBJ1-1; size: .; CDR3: CASKDRGLRGTEAFF; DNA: TGTGCCAGCAAGGACAGGGGGCTCCGGGGCACTGAAGCTTTCTTT
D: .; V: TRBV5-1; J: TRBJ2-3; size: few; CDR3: CASSFGHTDTQYF; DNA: TGCGCCAGCAGCTTCGGACACACAGATACGCAGTATTTT
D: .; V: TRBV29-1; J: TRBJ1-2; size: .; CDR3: CSVLPRTAPGGYTF; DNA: TGCAGCGTTCTGCCTCGGACCGCCCCGGGAGGCTACACCTTC
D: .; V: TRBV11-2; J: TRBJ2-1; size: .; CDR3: CASNRGQGGSYNEQFF; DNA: TGTGCCAGCAACCGGGGTCAGGGGGGCTCCTACAATGAGCAGTTCTTC
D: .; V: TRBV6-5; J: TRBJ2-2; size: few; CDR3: CASSFQVSGELFF; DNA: TGTGCCAGCAGTTTCCAAGTTAGCGGGGAGCTGTTTTTT
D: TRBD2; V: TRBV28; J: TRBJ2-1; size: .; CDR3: CASRTPSGGYNEQFF; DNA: TGTGCCAGCAGGACCCCTAGCGGGGGTTACAATGAGCAGTTCTTC
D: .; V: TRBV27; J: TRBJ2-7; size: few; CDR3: CASGSQSSYEQYF; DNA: TGTGCCAGCGGCTCACAGAGCTCCTACGAGCAGTACTTC
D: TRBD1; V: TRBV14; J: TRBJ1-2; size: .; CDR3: CASSSLIWDRDNGYTF; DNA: TGTGCCAGCAGCTCACTTATCTGGGACAGGGACAATGGCTACACCTTC
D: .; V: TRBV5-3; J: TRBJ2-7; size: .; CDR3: CARSFVSKLDEQYF; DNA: TGTGCCAGAAGCTTTGTAAGTAAGCTTGACGAGCAGTACTTC
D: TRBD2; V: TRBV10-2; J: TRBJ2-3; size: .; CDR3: CASSAPLTSGGVGDTQYF; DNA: TGCGCCAGCAGCGCCCCTTTGACTAGCGGGGGGGTGGGAGATACGCAGTATTTT
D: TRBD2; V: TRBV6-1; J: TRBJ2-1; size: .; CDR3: CASSEGTRPNNEQFF; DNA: TGTGCCAGCAGTGAGGGGACTAGACCTAACAATGAGCAGTTCTTC
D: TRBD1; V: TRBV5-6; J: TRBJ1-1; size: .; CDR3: CASSADRDTEAFF; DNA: TGTGCCAGCAGCGCAGACAGGGACACTGAAGCTTTCTTT
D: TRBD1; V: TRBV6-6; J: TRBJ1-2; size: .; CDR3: CASSPPGQGAWGYTF; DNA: TGTGCCAGCAGTCCCCCGGGACAGGGGGCGTGGGGCTACACCTTC
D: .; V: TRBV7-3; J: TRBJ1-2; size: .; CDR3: CASSLQPGAVANYGYTF; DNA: TGTGCCAGCAGCCTCCAGCCAGGGGCGGTAGCTAACTATGGCTACACCTTC
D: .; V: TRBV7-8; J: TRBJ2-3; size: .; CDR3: CASKTQSVGSADTQYF; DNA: TGTGCCAGCAAGACCCAAAGTGTAGGGAGTGCAGATACGCAGTATTTT
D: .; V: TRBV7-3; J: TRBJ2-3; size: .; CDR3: CASSTGHTTDTQYF; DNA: TGTGCCAGCAGCACGGGACACACCACAGATACGCAGTATTTT
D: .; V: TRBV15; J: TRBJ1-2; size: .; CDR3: CATSRDKPGGSYGYTF; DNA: TGTGCCACCAGCAGAGATAAGCCGGGGGGCAGCTATGGCTACACCTTC
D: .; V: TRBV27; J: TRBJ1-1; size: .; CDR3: CASSLFPRGDETEAFF; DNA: TGTGCCAGCAGTTTATTTCCGCGGGGGGATGAAACTGAAGCTTTCTTT
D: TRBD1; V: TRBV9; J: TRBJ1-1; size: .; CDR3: CASSVGQGESEAFF; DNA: TGTGCCAGCAGCGTAGGGCAGGGGGAATCTGAAGCTTTCTTT
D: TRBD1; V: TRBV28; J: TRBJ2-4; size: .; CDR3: CASNSRGLAKNIQYF; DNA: TGTGCCAGCAATTCTAGGGGGCTAGCCAAAAACATTCAGTACTTC
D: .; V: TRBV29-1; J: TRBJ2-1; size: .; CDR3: CSVGAQGRNEQFF; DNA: TGCAGCGTTGGTGCACAGGGTAGGAATGAGCAGTTCTTC
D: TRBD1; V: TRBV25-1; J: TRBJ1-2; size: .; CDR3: CASSDRTGNSNGYTF; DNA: TGTGCCAGCAGTGATCGGACAGGGAACTCGAATGGCTACACCTTC
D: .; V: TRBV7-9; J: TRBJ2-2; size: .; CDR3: CASSLGVNTGELFF; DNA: TGTGCCAGCAGCTTAGGAGTGAACACCGGGGAGCTGTTTTTT
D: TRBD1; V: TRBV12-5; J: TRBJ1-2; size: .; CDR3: CASGQTGVTIYGYTF; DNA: TGTGCTAGTGGTCAAACAGGGGTTACTATCTATGGCTACACCTTC
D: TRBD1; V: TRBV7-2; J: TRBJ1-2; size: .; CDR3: CASSTGQGGRSGYTF; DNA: TGTGCCAGCAGCACGGGACAGGGTGGGCGCAGCGGCTACACCTTC